The source of this T cell receptor (beta chain) is a study of cytomegalovirus exposure and HLA in healthy donors. Study-wide findings and caveats: Looking again later, the authors saw that most CMV-associated TCR beta chains seemed HLA-restricted.

Per germline, CDR1 MNHEY and CDR2 SMNVEV (reference sequence). This CDR3 spans 15 amino acids. With 7 bases clipped from V and 6 bases from J, the junction kept 9 bases outside the gene matches. In regard to this clone: The target antigen is unknown.

Those who donated were healthy bone marrow donors. Primers: 60 Vbeta forward and 13 Jbeta reverse. Assay: immunoSEQ multiplex PCR; the TCRdb copy retains only in-frame clones and omits some. Found here are 140,000 to 150,000 clones, approximately 80% of them singletons; the top ten hold roughly 4%. The V gene is TRBV27, the J gene TRBJ2-1; 10 bases are shared with TRBD1. The sample consisted of PBMCs. This clonotype was obtained from a woman aged 40-49 years in good health and CMV-seropositive. CDR3 nucleotides: TGTGCCAGCATGTCGATGGACAGGGGGTCCAATGAGCAGTTCTTC. It is translated as CASMSMDRGSNEQFF.